This is a list of T cell receptor beta chains from one sample in a study of blood T cell repertoires in COVID-19. TCRdb's copy holds only in-frame clones and misses some; the assay was immunoSEQ multiplex PCR. The sample lists 130,000 to 150,000 clones; about 86% were seen once. Sequenced input: peripheral blood. The origin of the receptors is a middle-aged woman with acute or convalescent COVID-19. Each CDR3 is given with its conserved first and last residue. D genes are given only for firm matches. Not all rows give a size; the values are once, few, many and, for expanded clones, a class.

j_gene,d_gene,abundance,v_gene,CDR3nt,CDR3aa
TRBJ2-7,.,few,TRBV9,TGTGCCAGCAGCTCGAAGGACAGCCTATACGAGCAGTACTTC,CASSSKDSLYEQYF
TRBJ2-1,TRBD2,.,TRBV27,TGTGCCAGCAGTTTATTCGCGGGAGTTGATGAGCAGTTCTTC,CASSLFAGVDEQFF
TRBJ1-2,.,.,TRBV29-1,TGCAGCGCCCCGGGGAGGGGCCGCTATGGCTACACCTTC,CSAPGRGRYGYTF
TRBJ1-2,TRBD1,.,TRBV7-8,TGTGCCAGCAGCCAAGGACAGGGACGGTCCTATGGCTACACCTTC,CASSQGQGRSYGYTF
TRBJ2-1,.,.,TRBV6-6,TGTGCCAGCAGTATAGGGACACTAAGCTCCTACAATGAGCAGTTCTTC,CASSIGTLSSYNEQFF
TRBJ2-1,.,.,TRBV9,TGTGCCAGCAGCGTAGGAGGCCAGGGGTACAACAATGAGCAGTTCTTC,CASSVGGQGYNNEQFF
TRBJ2-7,.,.,TRBV28,TGTGCCAGCAGTTTACGGTCCACCTACGAGCAGTACTTC,CASSLRSTYEQYF
TRBJ1-6,TRBD1,.,TRBV10-3,TGTGCCACCAACGGACAGGGAGAATCACCCCTCCACTTT,CATNGQGESPLHF
TRBJ2-7,.,many,TRBV7-6,TGTGCCAGCAGACCAGCGGGCTTACCGTTCGGGGAGCAGTACTTC,CASRPAGLPFGEQYF
TRBJ1-2,.,.,TRBV30,TGTGCCTGGAGTAGGGGGAACTATGGCTACACCTTC,CAWSRGNYGYTF
TRBJ2-2,TRBD1,.,TRBV5-1,TGCGCCAGTGGGACAGGGACGAACACCGGGGAGCTGTTTTTT,CASGTGTNTGELFF
TRBJ2-1,TRBD2,once,TRBV5-1,TGCGCCAGCAGCTCTATAACGGTAGCGGGTCTTTACAATGAGCAGTTCTTC,CASSSITVAGLYNEQFF
TRBJ2-5,TRBD2,.,TRBV3-1/TRBV3-2,TGTGCCAGCAGCCAAGCGCGGGCGGGGGGAACCGAGGAGACCCAGTACTTC,CASSQARAGGTEETQYF
TRBJ1-3,TRBD1,.,TRBV4-2,TGTGCCAGCAGCCAAGATAACAGGGGGCAGAGCACCATATATTTT,CASSQDNRGQSTIYF
TRBJ1-6,.,.,TRBV6-5,TGTGCCAGCAGCCCAGGGGTCCCGGGGTTCTCACCCCTCCACTTT,CASSPGVPGFSPLHF
TRBJ2-5,.,.,TRBV5-1,TGCGCCAGCAGCTTGGCAGGCAGGTACCAAGAGACCCAGTACTTC,CASSLAGRYQETQYF